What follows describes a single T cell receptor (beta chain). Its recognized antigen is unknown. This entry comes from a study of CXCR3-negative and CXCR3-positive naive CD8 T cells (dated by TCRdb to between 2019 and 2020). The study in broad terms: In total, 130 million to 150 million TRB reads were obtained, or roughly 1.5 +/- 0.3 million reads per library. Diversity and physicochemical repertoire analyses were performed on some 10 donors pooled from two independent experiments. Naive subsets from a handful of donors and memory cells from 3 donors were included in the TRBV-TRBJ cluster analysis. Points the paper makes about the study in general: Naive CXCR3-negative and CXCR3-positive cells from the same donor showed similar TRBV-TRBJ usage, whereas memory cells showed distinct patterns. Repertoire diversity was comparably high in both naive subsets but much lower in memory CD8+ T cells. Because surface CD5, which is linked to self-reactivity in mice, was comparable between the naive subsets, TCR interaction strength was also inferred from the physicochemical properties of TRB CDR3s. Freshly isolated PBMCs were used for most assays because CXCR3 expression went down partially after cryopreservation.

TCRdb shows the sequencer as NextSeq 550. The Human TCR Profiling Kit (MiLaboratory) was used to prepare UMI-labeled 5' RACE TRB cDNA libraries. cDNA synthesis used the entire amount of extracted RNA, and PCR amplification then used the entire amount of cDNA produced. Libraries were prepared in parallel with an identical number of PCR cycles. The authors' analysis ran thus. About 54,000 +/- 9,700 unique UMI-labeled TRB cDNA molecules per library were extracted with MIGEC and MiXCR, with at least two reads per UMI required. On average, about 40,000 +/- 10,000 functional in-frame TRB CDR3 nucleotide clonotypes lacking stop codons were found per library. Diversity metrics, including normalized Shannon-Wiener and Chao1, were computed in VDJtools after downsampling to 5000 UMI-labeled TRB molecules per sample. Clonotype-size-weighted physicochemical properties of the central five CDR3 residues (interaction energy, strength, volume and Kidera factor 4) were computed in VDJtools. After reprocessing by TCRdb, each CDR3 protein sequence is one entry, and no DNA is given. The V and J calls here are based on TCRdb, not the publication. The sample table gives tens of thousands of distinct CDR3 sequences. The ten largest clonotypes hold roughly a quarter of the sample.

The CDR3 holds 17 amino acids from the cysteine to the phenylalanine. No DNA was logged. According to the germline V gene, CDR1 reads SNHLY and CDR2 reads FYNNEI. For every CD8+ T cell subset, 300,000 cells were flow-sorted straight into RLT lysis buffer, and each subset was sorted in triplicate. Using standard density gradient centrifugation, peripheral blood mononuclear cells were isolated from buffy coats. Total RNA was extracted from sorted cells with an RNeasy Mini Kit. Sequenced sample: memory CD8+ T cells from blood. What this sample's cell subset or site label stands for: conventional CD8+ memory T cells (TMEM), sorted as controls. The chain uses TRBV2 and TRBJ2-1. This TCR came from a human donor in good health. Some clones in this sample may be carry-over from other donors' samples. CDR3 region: CASSSSESRAAYNEQFF.